This T cell receptor (beta chain) comes out of a study of blood T cell repertoires in COVID-19 (dated by TCRdb to about 2020). Notes on the research overall: Samples covering the acute and convalescent phases of COVID-19 were provided by collaborators in the United States, Italy and Spain. The material from the prospective study consisted of cDNA or gDNA derived from T cells, B-cell-depleted T cells, or PBMCs. Subjects who had been exposed to COVID-19, were actively infected with it, or had recovered from it provided the deeply sampled blood TCRbeta repertoires that made up the dataset. The repertoires were made available in a free public database intended to serve as a resource for research on the immune response to SARS-CoV-2. The samples were drawn from the first 160 participants of the ongoing ImmuneRACE study and from 1,254 subjects provided by 6 global collaborators. The sample metadata nearly always contained a de-identified subject ID, COVID-19 status, age in years and sex. Where available, HLA class I and class II types were obtained from metadata supplied by the sample provider rather than from assay-based typing.

Another Seattle source contributed samples from volunteer blood donors who had recovered from COVID-19. Each collaborating institution followed its own protocols to collect whole blood in K2EDTA tubes. For TCRbeta analysis, collaborator samples were shipped as frozen whole blood, as isolated PBMCs, or as DNA extracted from either sample type. The immunoSEQ Assay, a bias-controlled multiplex PCR, was used to amplify TCRbeta CDR3 regions from genomic DNA. The published analysis was carried out like this. Within the assay, amplification of reference gene primers was used to estimate how many nucleated cells each sample contained. To quantify the absolute abundance of each unique TCRbeta CDR3 rearrangement, sequence reads were collapsed and filtered. For each sample, productive Simpson clonality was calculated by taking the square root of Simpson's diversity index across productive rearrangements. The source is immuneACCESS, and TCRdb retained only in-frame sequences with V and J called. Part of the clones is not carried over; for the studies checked, unresolved V genes explain less than half of this, and the remainder is unexplained. The DNA gave D and trimming, while V, J and clone size come from that table. Across this sample there are approximately 240,000 clones, with roughly 85% seen only once. Of the sample, more than 10% falls within the top ten clones.

The investigation overall reported the following: Clinical and demographic metadata were provided uncurated, with the amount varying by source and participant.

Note on this clone: Its recognized antigen is unknown. Per-base qualities were not stored, and no clone one base away is much larger.

This sequence originates from a woman aged 18-30 years who had recovered from COVID-19. The sequencing sample was made of peripheral blood.

The encoded CDR3 is CASSLLTSGNTGELFF. In nucleotides, the sequence is TGTGCCAGCAGCTTATTGACTAGCGGGAACACCGGGGAGCTGTTTTTT. The chain was built from TRBV11-2 and TRBJ2-2; 9 of the junction bases match TRBD2. V ends up 2 bases short and J 1 base short, with an unmatched junction base count of 2. CDR3 length: 16 amino acids, cysteine to phenylalanine. The entry retains the CDR3 DNA only, 48 bases that are in frame from base 1. According to the germline V gene, CDR1 reads SGHAT and CDR2 reads FQNNGV. The variable domain in full, with residues beyond the CDR3 obtained from the reference TRBV11-2 and TRBJ2-2 genes, is EAGVAQSPRYKIIEKRQSVAFWCNPISGHATLYWYQQILGQGPKLLIQFQNNGVVDDSQLPKDRFSAERLKGVDSTLKIQPAKLEDSAVYLCASSLLTSGNTGELFFGEGSRLTVL.